A single sample is the source of the 2 T cell receptor beta chains below, sequenced in a study of cytomegalovirus exposure and HLA in healthy donors. This PCR relied on a set of 60 Vbeta primers and 13 Jbeta primers. Here immunoSEQ multiplex PCR was the method, and the copy in TCRdb shows in-frame clones only, minus some. Of some 150,000 clones in the sample, roughly 9% were seen once. The material sequenced was PBMCs. These receptors were obtained from a woman aged 40 to 50 in good health and CMV-seropositive.

This clone has more than one count but fewer than ten. This rearrangement joins TRBV19 to TRBJ2-2; 7 nucleotides align to TRBD2. With 4 bases clipped from V and 0 bases from J, the junction kept 5 bases outside the gene matches. CDR3 size: 16 residues. Germline V gives CDR1 LNHDA, CDR2 SQIVND (reference sequence). The CDR3 sequence: CASSRGGGANTGELFF. Written as DNA, the CDR3 is TGTGCCAGTAGTAGGGGGGGAGGGGCGAACACCGGGGAGCTGTTTTTT.

This clone has more than one count but fewer than ten. The chain couples TRBV6-1 to TRBJ2-7; 7 nucleotides line up with TRBD1. The CDR3 is 13 residues long. The trim removed 10 bases at V and 2 bases at J, leaving 8 bases unmatched. Germline V CDR1 and CDR2: MNHNS, SASEGT. The CDR3 nucleotides are TGTGCCATTCGCCGGGACAGCGCCTACGAGCAGTACTTC. Protein product: CAIRRDSAYEQYF.